This T cell receptor (beta chain) stems from a study of blood T cells in healthy people across ages. Study-wide points: In older individuals, TCR beta diversity per million T cells was lower, falling roughly linearly with age. When one million T cells were used, diversity estimates were thought to be underestimates.

In each sample, at least 7 million PBMCs were isolated. V lost 4 bases to trimming and J lost 3 bases; unmatched junction nucleotides: 8. Germline assignment: CDR1 MGHRA and CDR2 YSYEKL. This CDR3 comprises 16 residues. This clonotype was counted a few times. Its antigen is not identified. With a J-beta primer mix and a sample-barcoded 5' primer, a second PCR ran roughly 7 to 11 cycles. Each TCR beta cDNA got a 12-nucleotide random molecular identifier. Each CDR3 protein is one row after TCRdb ran MiXCR on the 5' RACE reads. The data contain hundreds of thousands of distinct CDR3 sequences, about 51% of them singletons.

Sequencing was carried out using blood. The gene calls are TRBV4-1 and TRBJ2-3; 9 nucleotides match TRBD2. This clonotype was obtained from a woman of 80 years or more in good health. CDR3 coding DNA: TGCGCCAGCAGCCCAGAGTCCCTAGCGGGAACAGATACGCAGTATTTT. This codes for CASSPESLAGTDTQYF.